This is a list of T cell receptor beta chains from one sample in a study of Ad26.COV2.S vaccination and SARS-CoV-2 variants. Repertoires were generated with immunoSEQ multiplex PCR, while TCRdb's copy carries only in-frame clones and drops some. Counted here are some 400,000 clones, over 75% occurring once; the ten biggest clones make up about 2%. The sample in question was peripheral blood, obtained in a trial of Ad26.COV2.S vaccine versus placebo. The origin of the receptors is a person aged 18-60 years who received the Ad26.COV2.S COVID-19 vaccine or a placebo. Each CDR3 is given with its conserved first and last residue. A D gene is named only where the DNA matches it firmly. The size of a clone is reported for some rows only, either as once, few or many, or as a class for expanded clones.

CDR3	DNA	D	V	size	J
CASSSGHLQETQYF	TGCGCCAGCAGCTCTGGACACCTCCAAGAGACCCAGTACTTC	NA	TRBV5-1	NA	TRBJ2-5
CASSQASGARGEQFF	TGTGCCAGCAGCCAAGCTTCAGGGGCTCGGGGTGAGCAGTTCTTC	NA	TRBV7-9	NA	TRBJ2-1
CASSFDGRYEQYF	TGTGCCAGCAGTTTCGACGGACGATACGAGCAGTACTTC	NA	TRBV12-3/TRBV12-4	NA	TRBJ2-7
CASSYTITGRANTGELFF	TGTGCCAGCAGTTACACAATCACCGGGCGGGCGAACACCGGGGAGCTGTTTTTT	NA	TRBV6-2/TRBV6-3	NA	TRBJ2-2
CASSFSGHSYEQYF	TGCGCCAGCAGCTTTAGCGGGCACTCCTACGAGCAGTACTTC	TRBD2	TRBV5-1	NA	TRBJ2-7
CASSPSGSYEQYF	TGTGCCAGCTCACCGAGTGGCTCCTACGAGCAGTACTTC	NA	TRBV18	NA	TRBJ2-7
CASSTSANYGYTF	TGTGCCAGCAGCACCAGCGCTAACTATGGCTACACCTTC	NA	TRBV11-3	NA	TRBJ1-2
CATSRTGFETQYF	TGTGCCACCAGCAGGACAGGGTTTGAGACCCAGTACTTC	TRBD1	TRBV15	NA	TRBJ2-5
CASSPGGHNQPQHF	TGTGCCAGCTCACCAGGGGGACATAATCAGCCCCAGCATTTT	NA	TRBV18	NA	TRBJ1-5
CSVWQPPSAFF	TGCAGTGTTTGGCAGCCCCCTAGTGCTTTCTTT	NA	TRBV20-1	NA	TRBJ1-1
CASSPIRQGGTDTQYF	TGTGCCAGTAGCCCAATAAGACAGGGCGGCACAGATACGCAGTATTTT	TRBD1	TRBV19	NA	TRBJ2-3
CAIKLADTFNTGELFF	TGTGCCATCAAATTAGCGGACACTTTTAACACCGGGGAGCTGTTTTTT	NA	TRBV10-3	NA	TRBJ2-2
CASSPLDRLSTEAFF	TGTGCCAGCAGCCCCCTGGACCGCCTGAGCACTGAAGCTTTCTTT	NA	TRBV5-6	NA	TRBJ1-1
CASSLLSLGSGYTF	TGTGCCAGCAGTCTGCTTTCTTTGGGTTCTGGCTACACCTTC	NA	TRBV28	NA	TRBJ1-2
CASSLSAGGAYEQYF	TGTGCCAGCAGCTTATCGGCGGGAGGCGCCTACGAGCAGTACTTC	TRBD2	TRBV7-3	few	TRBJ2-7
CASSEPRRSLNEKLFF	TGTGCCAGCAGTGAACCTCGGAGGAGCCTAAATGAAAAACTGTTTTTT	NA	TRBV2	NA	TRBJ1-4
CASREDSVNEKLFF	TGTGCCAGCAGGGAGGACAGTGTTAATGAAAAACTGTTTTTT	NA	TRBV6-5	NA	TRBJ1-4
CASSWGRVAGGPQFF	TGTGCCAGCAGCTGGGGGCGGGTAGCGGGAGGGCCCCAGTTCTTC	TRBD2	TRBV7-2	NA	TRBJ2-1
CASRDRGAGELFF	TGTGCCAGCAGGGACAGGGGAGCCGGGGAGCTGTTTTTT	TRBD1	TRBV27	NA	TRBJ2-2
CAIRESGTYTGELFF	TGTGCCATCAGAGAAAGTGGAACATACACCGGGGAGCTGTTTTTT	NA	TRBV10-3	NA	TRBJ2-2
CAWSVLGNEQFF	TGTGCCTGGAGTGTACTGGGAAATGAGCAGTTCTTC	NA	TRBV30	NA	TRBJ2-1
CASSPFGSTDTQYF	TGTGCCAGTAGTCCGTTCGGGAGCACAGATACGCAGTATTTT	NA	TRBV19	NA	TRBJ2-3
CASSPSPGAGQGYTF	TGCGCCAGCAGCCCTTCCCCGGGGGCAGGGCAAGGCTACACCTTC	NA	TRBV4-1	NA	TRBJ1-2
CASSLVAGFNEKLFF	TGCGCCAGCAGCTTGGTAGCGGGTTTTAATGAAAAACTGTTTTTT	NA	TRBV5-1	NA	TRBJ1-4
CASSNRGYEQFF	TGTGCCAGCAGCAACAGGGGCTATGAGCAGTTCTTC	NA	TRBV21-1	NA	TRBJ2-1
CASSFQGARGYTF	TGTGCCAGCAGTTTCCAGGGGGCGCGAGGCTACACCTTC	TRBD1	TRBV28	NA	TRBJ1-2
CASSLRDRGLGEAFF	TGTGCCAGCAGCCTCCGGGACAGGGGCCTCGGGGAAGCTTTCTTT	TRBD1	TRBV7-2	NA	TRBJ1-1